The T cell receptor (beta chain) described here comes from a study of human T cells and chemical hapten exposure. Regarding the study as a whole: Clustering by CDR3 similarity yielded significantly more large clusters from expanded TCRs than controls.

V lost 2 bases and J lost 0, with 19 bases in between. From germline, CDR1 is MNHEY and CDR2 SVGEGT. The length of the CDR3 is 18 residues. This clonotype was detected many times. Its antigen remains unknown. Time point defined: pre-sensitization, week 0. Treatment denoted: therapeutic diphenylcyclopropenone sensitization with weekly scalp DPC. TCRdb itself ran the RACE reads through MiXCR, one entry per CDR3 protein. This table has 40,000 to 50,000 distinct CDR3 sequences, around 12% appearing once. This chain connects TRBV6-2 or TRBV6-3 to TRBJ1-1, with D perhaps matching TRBD1 (5 bases). The sequences come from whole blood, collected in connection with sensitization to the hapten diphenylcyclopropenone (DPC). The origin of this receptor is a woman aged 25 to 45 with alopecia areata. Some clones in this sample may be carry-over from other donors' samples. CDR3 residues: CASSYPIPYRGLNTEAFF. CDR3 DNA: TGTGCCAGCAGTTACCCTATTCCCTATCGGGGGTTGAACACTGAAGCTTTCTTT.